These 31 T cell receptor beta chains were all obtained from the same sample, sequenced in a study of blood T cell repertoires in COVID-19. Data came from immunoSEQ multiplex PCR; TCRdb stores just in-frame clones and leaves some out. Of about half a million clones listed, more than 85% are singletons. The sequencing input was PBMCs or T cells enriched from blood (not recorded which). The source is a woman aged 60 to 75 who had recovered from COVID-19.

The rearrangement links TRBV2 to TRBJ1-3; TRBD1 matches 7 bases. After removal of 7 bases from V and 2 bases from J, the junction contained 11 bases not matched to a gene. The CDR3 consists of 16 residues. Germline CDR1 and CDR2: SNHLY and FYNNEI. As DNA, the CDR3 is TGTGCCAGCAACAGGGACAGACTAAACGCTGGAAACACCATATATTTT. It yields the protein CASNRDRLNAGNTIYF.

The chain couples TRBV5-1 to TRBJ2-3, with 7 bases matching TRBD1. CDR3 size: 14 residues. Germline lookup yields CDR1 SGHRS and CDR2 YFSETQ. Trimming took 4 bases from V and 6 from J; bases not matched to a gene: 8. CDR3 coding DNA: TGCGCCAGCAGCCCCGGACAGGATTGGGATACGCAGTATTTT. It yields the protein CASSPGQDWDTQYF.

This clone has a single count. The rearrangement joins TRBV18 to TRBJ1-2, with 8 bases aligning to TRBD1. The CDR3 is 12 amino acids. Looked up from germline, CDR1 is KGHSH and CDR2 is LQKENI. The J segment lost 8 bases and the V segment lost 3 bases, leaving 2 bases of the junction unmatched. CDR3 protein: CASSPTGEGYTF. The CDR3 coding sequence is TGTGCCAGCTCACCGACAGGGGAAGGCTACACCTTC.

The V gene is TRBV27, the J gene TRBJ1-3; D perhaps matches TRBD1 (5 bases). The CDR3 is 16 amino acids. Germline-derived CDR1 and CDR2 are MNHEY and SMNVEV (reference sequence). The V and J ends lost 5 bases and 2 bases respectively, with 16 bases between them. The CDR3 spells CASSPRASVTGNTIYF. The CDR3 region has the DNA TGTGCCAGCAGTCCCAGGGCTAGTGTAACTGGAAACACCATATATTTT.

V and J are TRBV11-2 and TRBJ2-1; TRBD2 is a possible D gene (6 bases). The CDR3 runs to 14 residues. From germline, CDR1 is SGHAT and CDR2 FQNNGV. V was trimmed by 5 bases and J by 4 bases, leaving 12 bases between them. DNA of the CDR3: TGTGCCAGCAGCCCCCGGGAGCAATACAATGAGCAGTTCTTC. Its protein is CASSPREQYNEQFF.

The chain recombines TRBV29-1 with TRBJ1-1; possible D gene TRBD1, 5 bases. Trimming pared 4 bases from V and 4 bases from J, leaving 13 bases between. Germline V gene data show CDR1 as SQVTM and CDR2 as ANQGSEA. This CDR3 is 13 amino acids long. CDR3 DNA: TGCAGCGTTGCCAGGGCTCGTGGCACTGAAGCTTTCTTT. It specifies CSVARARGTEAFF. The variable domain in full, with the rest retrieved from reference TRBV29-1 and TRBJ1-1, is SAVISQKPSRDICQRGTSLTIQCQVDSQVTMMFWYRQQPGQSLTLIATANQGSEATYESGFVIDKFPISRPNLTFSTLTVSNMSPEDSSIYLCSVARARGTEAFFGQGTRLTVV.

The chain carries TRBV12-3 or TRBV12-4 and TRBJ2-5, with TRBD2 matching 7 bases. V trimming: 3 bases; J trimming: 5 bases; junction bases outside the gene matches: 3. The CDR3 is 13 amino acids. The CDR3: CASSLGGYETQYF. In nucleotides, the CDR3 is TGTGCCAGCAGTTTGGGGGGGTACGAGACCCAGTACTTC.

Details on this clone: The sample carries other DNA sequences with the same CDR3. The chain couples TRBV18 to TRBJ1-1; 7 positions agree with TRBD1. V lost 2 bases, J lost 5 bases, and 8 bases stayed unmatched. Germline loops: CDR1 KGHSH, CDR2 LQKENI. The CDR3 runs 15 residues. In nucleotides, the CDR3 is TGTGCCAGCTCACCAGTGGCAGGGGGGAATACTGAAGCTTTCTTT. Residues: CASSPVAGGNTEAFF.

The chain's CDR3 is CASSRNYRRDTEAFF. As DNA, the CDR3 is TGTGCCAGCTCACGTAATTACAGGCGCGACACTGAAGCTTTCTTT. This chain joins TRBV18 and TRBJ1-1, with D maybe TRBD1 (5 bases). CDR3 size: 15 residues. CDR1 and CDR2 from the germline V gene are KGHSH and LQKENI. Trimming shortened V by 4 bases and J by 3 bases, and 15 bases separated the two germline ends.

V gene TRBV5-1 combines with J gene TRBJ1-1; tentative D call: TRBD1 (6 bases). Germline V lookup: CDR1 SGHRS, CDR2 YFSETQ. There are 15 residues in the CDR3. Trimming removed 1 base at V and 6 bases at J, with 16 bases between. CDR3 in amino acids: CASSLLQGQSAEAFF. CDR3 DNA sequence: TGCGCCAGCAGCTTGCTCCAGGGACAATCCGCTGAAGCTTTCTTT.

This clone was detected only once. This chain joins TRBV11-2 and TRBJ1-4, with D maybe TRBD1 (6 bases). Trimming left V 4 bases short and J 5 bases short, with 17 bases between. Looked up from germline, CDR1 is SGHAT and CDR2 is FQNNGV. CDR3 size: 16 residues. DNA for the CDR3: TGTGCCAGCAGCTCCCACACAGGGTTTAAAAATGAAAAACTGTTTTTT. Translation: CASSSHTGFKNEKLFF.

In its sample, this clone was seen once. V usage is TRBV6-5 and J usage is TRBJ2-3, with 7 nucleotides matching TRBD1. Per germline, CDR1 MNHEY and CDR2 SVGAGI. V dropped 7 bases and J dropped 0; count of bases not matched to a gene: 1. This CDR3 contains 13 residues. The CDR3, as DNA: TGTGCCAGCAAGGACAGGAGCACAGATACGCAGTATTTT. It specifies CASKDRSTDTQYF.

The chain combines TRBV29-1 with TRBJ2-1; TRBD2 aligns across 8 bases. This CDR3 has 12 residues. The J segment lost 2 bases and the V segment lost 7 bases, leaving 1 base of the junction unmatched. CDR1 is SQVTM, CDR2 ANQGSEA, per germline. The CDR3 is CSAGGAYNEQFF. In DNA, the CDR3 is TGCAGCGCCGGGGGGGCCTACAATGAGCAGTTCTTC.

The chain links TRBV5-1 to TRBJ1-1; D is unclear. Trimming removed 1 base at V and 3 bases at J, with 10 bases between. Germline CDR1 and CDR2: SGHRS and YFSETQ. The length of the CDR3 is 14 residues. The CDR3 DNA reads as TGCGCCAGCAGCTTGTTGGGCAGCTACACTGAAGCTTTCTTT. The encoded protein is CASSLLGSYTEAFF.

This rearrangement joins TRBV29-1 to TRBJ2-5; 8 bases are shared with TRBD1. V trimming: 4 bases; J trimming: 4 bases; junction bases outside the gene matches: 14. This CDR3 region has 16 residues. Looked up from germline, CDR1 is SQVTM and CDR2 is ANQGSEA. The CDR3 DNA sequence: TGCAGCGTTGGCATTACCAGGGGGCTTTTCGGAGAGACCCAGTACTTC. This sequence encodes CSVGITRGLFGETQYF.

The chain couples TRBV4-1 to TRBJ1-1; D not certain. CDR1 is MGHRA and CDR2 is YSYEKL in the germline V gene. The CDR3 runs to 12 residues. V was trimmed by 4 bases and J by 6 bases, leaving 9 bases between them. CDR3: CASSRIASEAFF. The CDR3 DNA reads as TGCGCCAGCAGCCGAATAGCCTCTGAAGCTTTCTTT.

This clone was found once. CDR3 in amino acids: CASSLGPRQYV. DNA for the CDR3: TGTGCCAGCAGTTTAGGGCCACGGCAGTACGTC. The chain has TRBV28 and TRBJ2-7; no clear D gene. Trimming took 2 bases from V and 9 from J, leaving 8 bases between them. The CDR3 sequence is 11 residues long. Germline CDR1 and CDR2: MDHEN and SYDVKM.

The genes are TRBV10-2 and TRBJ1-4; TRBD1 might be the D (6 bases). Germline CDR1 is WSHSY and CDR2 is SAAADI. Between the trimmed V and J ends, which lost 6 bases and 5 bases, there was a span of 16 bases. There are 15 residues in the CDR3. The CDR3 spells CASRGGQTTNEKLFF. For the CDR3, the DNA is TGCGCCAGCAGGGGTGGACAGACGACAAATGAAAAACTGTTTTTT.

The rearrangement joins TRBV18 to TRBJ1-6, with 8 bases identical to TRBD1. This CDR3 has 16 amino acids. From germline, CDR1 is KGHSH and CDR2 LQKENI. After removal of 4 bases from V and 10 bases from J, the junction contained 12 bases not matched to a gene. The CDR3 DNA sequence: TGTGCCAGCTCACTGTCCCGGGACAGGCGGGGGTCACCCCTCCACTTT. As protein: CASSLSRDRRGSPLHF.

In this sample, this clone turned up a few times. Other DNA sequences in the sample encode the same CDR3. V usage is TRBV5-1 and J usage is TRBJ1-1; possible D gene TRBD1, 6 bases. CDR3 length: 15 amino acids. The germline CDR1 and CDR2 sequences are SGHRS and YFSETQ. Trimming took off 2 bases at V and 2 bases at J, with 13 bases between the two ends. CDR3 nucleotides: TGCGCCAGCAGCTTTGGGGGCGGAGGAAACACTGAAGCTTTCTTT. Amino acid sequence: CASSFGGGGNTEAFF.

V and J are TRBV3-1 (or the pseudogene TRBV3-2) and TRBJ2-6; TRBD1 aligns across 7 bases. CDR1 and CDR2 from the germline V gene are LGHDT and YNNKEL (reference sequence). With V trimmed by 3 bases and J by 6 bases, 5 bases remained unmatched. This CDR3 comprises 15 residues. The CDR3 DNA follows: TGTGCCAGCAGCCACACAGGGGTTACGGCCAACGTCCTGACTTTC. This encodes CASSHTGVTANVLTF.

The V and J genes are TRBV9 and TRBJ2-6; D is possibly TRBD2 (5 bases). Germline V lookup: CDR1 SGDLS, CDR2 YYNGEE. The CDR3 sequence is 19 residues long. Deletions cut 3 bases from V and 2 bases from J, with 21 bases between. The CDR3 sequence is CASSAPLSWTRAGANVLTF. DNA for the CDR3: TGTGCCAGCAGCGCGCCCCTTTCTTGGACTCGTGCTGGGGCCAACGTCCTGACTTTC.

The chain recombines TRBV10-3 with TRBJ1-2; D perhaps matches TRBD1 (5 bases). V was trimmed by 0 bases and J by 3 bases, leaving 11 bases between them. This CDR3 spans 15 amino acids. Per germline, CDR1 ENHRY and CDR2 SYGVKD. The CDR3 DNA follows: TGTGCCATCAGTGAGTCGGTGGGGGGAGACTATGGCTACACCTTC. Translation gives CAISESVGGDYGYTF.

The sample holds one count of this clone. The V and J genes are TRBV11-2 and TRBJ1-2; D is possibly TRBD1 (5 bases). The CDR3 sequence is 13 residues long. V dropped 4 bases and J dropped 8 bases, with 14 bases sitting between them. Germline CDR1 reads SGHAT; CDR2 reads FQNNGV. CDR3 sequence: CASSSGLLVGYTF. In DNA, the CDR3 is TGTGCCAGCAGCTCGGGACTTTTGGTGGGCTACACCTTC.

V and J are TRBV18 and TRBJ1-1; a weak D match, TRBD1 (6 bases). The length of the CDR3 is 14 residues. Trimming pared 3 bases from V and 6 bases from J, leaving 14 bases between. Germline-derived CDR1 and CDR2 are KGHSH and LQKENI. DNA for the CDR3: TGTGCCAGCTCACCTACAGGGCGGGGGGCTGAAGCTTTCTTT. This translates into CASSPTGRGAEAFF.

The chain is built from TRBV14 and TRBJ2-7; 10 bases are a match to TRBD1. The CDR3 is 17 residues long. Germline-derived CDR1 and CDR2 are SGHDN and FVKESK. Trimming at V came to 4 bases and at J to 4 bases, leaving 13 bases not matched to a gene. CDR3 region: CASSRTGQGFSVYEQYV. The DNA for the CDR3 is TGTGCCAGCAGCCGAACGGGACAGGGGTTCTCGGTTTACGAGCAGTACGTC.

The genes are TRBV4-1 and TRBJ2-5, with TRBD2 matching 8 bases. The CDR3 has 17 amino acids. V was clipped by 1 base and J by 0 bases; unmatched bases: 7. Germline V lookup: CDR1 MGHRA, CDR2 YSYEKL. The CDR3 spells CASSQGLKRGNQETQYF. The CDR3 region has the DNA TGCGCCAGCAGCCAAGGGCTGAAGCGGGGGAACCAAGAGACCCAGTACTTC.

This chain links TRBV7-2 with TRBJ2-1; possibly TRBD2 for D (6 bases). Germline V gives CDR1 SGHTA, CDR2 FQGNSA. The CDR3 has 15 amino acids. V lost 4 bases and J lost 2, with 12 bases in between. The DNA of the CDR3 is TGTGCCAGCAGCTGGGACTTTTCAACCTACAATGAGCAGTTCTTC. Amino acid sequence: CASSWDFSTYNEQFF.

DNA for the CDR3: TGTGCCAGCTTCCTTTCGGAGGGCCTATACAATGAGCAGTTCTTC. Translating gives CASFLSEGLYNEQFF. The genes are TRBV2 and TRBJ2-1; tentative D call: TRBD2 (6 bases). In germline, CDR1 is SNHLY, CDR2 FYNNEI. The CDR3 has 15 residues. The germline V and J ends were trimmed by 8 bases and 4 bases, with 18 bases remaining between them.

This clone showed up just once. The J gene is TRBJ2-7, the V gene TRBV5-6, with 7 bases aligning to TRBD1. Germline V gene lookup returns CDR1 SGHDT and CDR2 YYEEEE. The junction had 4 bases not matched to a gene; V was cut back by 1 base and J by 6 bases. This CDR3 is 13 amino acids long. The CDR3 spells CASSLRQGGEQYV. The CDR3 nucleotides read TGTGCCAGCAGCTTGCGACAGGGTGGCGAGCAGTACGTC.

This rearrangement joins TRBV5-1 to TRBJ2-7, with 7 bases that match TRBD1. The CDR3 has 15 amino acids. Trimming cost V 0 bases and J 0 bases; bases outside gene matches: 3. Germline CDR1 SGHRS, CDR2 YFSETQ. The CDR3 DNA reads TGCGCCAGCAGCTTGGTTGGGACAGCCTCCTACGAGCAGTACTTC. Amino acids: CASSLVGTASYEQYF.